The TCR beta chain described here comes from a study of blood T cells in healthy people across ages. General study results and limits: Calculation of diversity from one million T cells yielded estimates considered to be underestimates. TCR beta diversity tracked closely with naive T cell percentage.

It was with a sample-barcoded 5' primer and a J-beta primer mix that a second PCR of roughly 7 to 11 cycles was run. TCRdb redid the calling of the 5' RACE reads with MiXCR, one entry per CDR3 protein. The sample lists 1.5 million to 2 million distinct CDR3 sequences, about 28% occurring once. This clonotype occurred many times. Its specificity is not known. Germline CDR1 SEHNR, CDR2 FQNEAQ (reference sequence). The ends lost 5 bases at V and 5 bases at J; junction bases unmatched: 14. The CDR3 is made up of 17 amino acids. The TCR comes from a woman aged 25-40 years in good health. J is TRBJ2-1 and V is TRBV7-9; 8 positions agree with TRBD2. The sample consisted of blood. The CDR3 is CASSPGLVAGRNNEQFF. The CDR3 DNA reads TGTGCCAGCAGCCCCGGTTTAGTAGCGGGAAGGAACAATGAGCAGTTCTTC.